This T cell receptor beta chain came from a study of CD8 T cells in ankylosing spondylitis. Study outcomes and limitations: What appeared characteristic of ankylosing spondylitis blood was a TCR beta motif of fewer than ten highly homologous variants. As for the disease-linked clones, they showed a CD8+ phenotype and occurred at relatively low frequencies in peripheral blood. Both synovial fluid and blood in reactive arthritis had previously been reported to carry some motif variants. From matched ankylosing spondylitis synovial fluid, disease-linked clones were reportedly recovered at significantly enriched levels.

With V trimmed by 4 bases and J by 6 bases, 16 bases remained unmatched. This CDR3 is built from 17 residues. Library preparation for TCR beta used quantitative 5'-RACE with molecular barcodes. TCRdb called the 5' RACE reads again in MiXCR, with one record for every CDR3 protein. The sample shows some 450,000 distinct CDR3 sequences, about a sixth of them seen only once. Details on this clonotype: Its specificity is unknown.

The receptor comes from a male donor with ankylosing spondylitis. The sample comprised blood, either unsorted or a sorted T cell fraction (not recorded which). This chain links TRBV12-3 or TRBV12-4 with TRBJ2-7, with 9 bases lining up with TRBD1. CDR3 coding DNA: TGTGCCAGCAGTTCGGGGATGATTGGGACAGGGTCGTCCGAGCAGTACTTC. This translates into CASSSGMIGTGSSEQYF.